One and the same sample provided the 27 T cell receptor beta chains below, sequenced in a study of beta chain features in type 1 diabetes. General study results and limits: When Type 1 diabetes patients were examined, their TCRB CDR3s proved moderately but significantly shorter in all four CD4+ subsets.

Expressed TCRB transcripts were sequenced because the isolated RNA had all been reverse transcribed beforehand. Generated by immunoSEQ multiplex PCR, the TCRdb table keeps only in-frame clones and is missing some. Here the sample spans approximately 140,000 clones, around 9% being singletons. These receptors lack a known antigen. Input material: central memory CD4+ T cells from blood. The source of these receptors is a man under 40 with type 1 diabetes.

This clone was detected a few times. Other DNA sequences of this sample code for an identical CDR3. V usage is TRBV28 and J usage is TRBJ2-7, with 7 bases fitting TRBD1. The length of the CDR3 is 12 residues. The V segment lost 6 bases and the J segment 3 bases; nucleotides outside the gene matches: 2. Germline V gives CDR1 MDHEN, CDR2 SYDVKM. The DNA of the CDR3 is TGTGCCAGCAGACAGGGGAGCTACGAGCAGTACTTC. Translating gives CASRQGSYEQYF.

This rearrangement joins TRBV30 to TRBJ2-7; D possibly corresponds to TRBD2 (6 bases). The germline V gene has CDR1 GTSNPN and CDR2 SVGIG (reference sequence). Trimming removed 4 bases from V and 7 bases from J, with 11 bases in between. The CDR3 has 11 residues. CDR3 protein: CAWTQAGEQYF. CDR3 coding DNA: TGTGCCTGGACCCAGGCGGGGGAGCAGTACTTC. The full variable domain, completed using reference TRBV30 and TRBJ2-7, is SQTIHQWPATLVQPVGSPLSLECTVEGTSNPNLYWYRQAAGRGLQLLFYSVGIGQISSEVPQNLSASRPQDRQFILSSKKLLLSDSGFYLCAWTQAGEQYFGPGTRLTVT.

This chain joins TRBV9 and TRBJ2-1; 7 nucleotides agree with TRBD2. The length of the CDR3 is 15 residues. From germline, CDR1 is SGDLS and CDR2 YYNGEE. Losses at the gene ends were 0 bases for V and 5 bases for J; bases not matched to a gene: 5. The CDR3 DNA sequence: TGTGCCAGCAGCGTAGTGGGGGGGATTGACAATGAGCAGTTCTTC. Translating it yields CASSVVGGIDNEQFF.

This rearrangement joins TRBV4-2 to TRBJ1-2; no reliable D call. Germline V gene sequence: CDR1 LGHNA, CDR2 YNFKEQ. V lost 4 bases and J lost 5, with 20 bases in between. The length of the CDR3 is 16 residues. In DNA, the CDR3 is TGTGCCAGCAGCCCCATTCAGACGGGTAACAAATATGGCTACACCTTC. Encoded protein: CASSPIQTGNKYGYTF.

In this sample, this clone turned up a few times. This rearrangement joins TRBV6-5 to TRBJ2-5, with 8 bases aligning to TRBD2. With V trimmed by 7 bases and J by 5 bases, 6 bases remained unmatched. The germline CDR1 and CDR2 sequences are MNHEY and SVGAGI. The CDR3 runs to 13 residues. This CDR3 reads CASMERGQETQYF. CDR3 DNA sequence: TGTGCCAGCATGGAGCGGGGGCAGGAGACCCAGTACTTC.

The gene calls are TRBV30 and TRBJ1-1; TRBD1 aligns across 7 bases. CDR1 GTSNPN and CDR2 SVGIG come from the germline V gene (reference sequence). V lost 2 bases, J lost 2 bases, and 8 bases stayed unmatched. The CDR3 length is 15 residues. CDR3 loop: CAWSQLTGPNTEAFF. CDR3 DNA: TGTGCCTGGAGTCAACTGACAGGGCCCAACACTGAAGCTTTCTTT.

V is TRBV6-6 and J is TRBJ1-2, with 7 bases aligning to TRBD1. J gave up 2 bases and V 6 bases, and 3 bases lay outside the gene matches. The germline V gene has CDR1 MNHNY and CDR2 SVGAGI (reference sequence). The CDR3 loop spans 13 amino acids. CDR3 in DNA: TGTGCCAGCAGGATGGACAGGAACTATGGCTACACCTTC. This encodes CASRMDRNYGYTF.

This chain links TRBV29-1 with TRBJ1-1; 10 nucleotides line up with TRBD1. CDR1 is SQVTM, CDR2 ANQGSEA, per germline. The CDR3 sequence is 14 residues long. Trimming removed 7 bases from V and 3 bases from J; junction bases left unmatched: 8. The CDR3 nucleotides are TGCAGCGGTGGGACAGGGGAGGGTTACACTGAAGCTTTCTTT. Its protein is CSGGTGEGYTEAFF. Combining the CDR3 with reference TRBV29-1 and TRBJ1-1 gives the whole variable domain SAVISQKPSRDICQRGTSLTIQCQVDSQVTMMFWYRQQPGQSLTLIATANQGSEATYESGFVIDKFPISRPNLTFSTLTVSNMSPEDSSIYLCSGGTGEGYTEAFFGQGTRLTVV.

This clone was counted between two and nine times. This chain connects TRBV4-3 to TRBJ1-2, with TRBD1 matching 8 bases. The CDR3 length is 13 residues. J lost 8 bases, V lost 4 bases, and 6 bases had no gene match. CDR1 LGHNA and CDR2 YSLEER come from the germline V gene. As DNA, the CDR3 is TGCGCCAGCAGCCCACCAGGGGGCTTAGGCTACACCTTC. Translating it yields CASSPPGGLGYTF.

The V gene is TRBV2, the J gene TRBJ2-1; no definite D call. Trimming stripped 7 bases from V and 9 bases from J, with 10 bases between. The CDR3 is 11 amino acids. Looked up from germline, CDR1 is SNHLY and CDR2 is FYNNEI. CDR3 DNA: TGTGCCAGCAAGCGTGACGGTGAGCAGTTCTTC. Translation gives CASKRDGEQFF.

In this sample, this clone turned up a few times. The chain couples TRBV7-9 to TRBJ1-1, with a weak D call TRBD1 (6 bases). The CDR3 contains 15 residues. V was pared by 1 base and J by 5 bases, with 14 bases between. Germline V CDR1 and CDR2: SEHNR, FQNEAQ (reference sequence). The CDR3 DNA sequence: TGTGCCAGCAGCTTAGTACTGGGGGCAAGTACTGAAGCTTTCTTT. Translated: CASSLVLGASTEAFF.

This clone was seen a few times. The junction differs from germline at one of its ends, possibly a read error. The J gene is TRBJ2-1, the V gene TRBV10-3, with a weak D call TRBD2 (6 bases). This CDR3 comprises 13 residues. Germline V gene sequence: CDR1 ENHRY, CDR2 SYGVKD. The CDR3: CASSPPGGNEQFF. CDR3 nucleotide sequence: TGTGCCAGCAGTCCCCCCGGGGGCAATGAGCAGTTCTTC.

This clone has ten or more counts. The gene calls are TRBV18 and TRBJ2-5, with 11 bases aligning to TRBD1. The CDR3 is 16 amino acids. V lost 1 base, J lost 1 base, and 2 bases stayed unmatched. Germline CDR1 KGHSH, CDR2 LQKENI. The CDR3 sequence is CASSPRTGGGQETQYF. The CDR3 DNA reads as TGTGCCAGCTCACCACGGACAGGGGGCGGCCAAGAGACCCAGTACTTC. The full variable domain, completed using reference TRBV18 and TRBJ2-5, is NAGVMQNPRHLVRRRGQEARLRCSPMKGHSHVYWYRQLPEEGLKFMVYLQKENIIDESGMPKERFSAEFPKEGPSILRIQQVVRGDSAAYFCASSPRTGGGQETQYFGPGTRLLVL.

The sample holds a few counts of this clone. The chain links TRBV5-1 to TRBJ2-7; 9 bases line up with TRBD1. V gave up 4 bases and J gave up 2 bases; unmatched junction bases: 4. Germline CDR1 reads SGHRS; CDR2 reads YFSETQ. The CDR3 runs to 14 residues. The CDR3 DNA reads as TGCGCCAGCAGCCCGGGACAGGGCCCCTACGAGCAGTACTTC. Translating gives CASSPGQGPYEQYF.

This clone was detected only a few times. This chain connects TRBV2 to TRBJ2-6; a weak D match, TRBD1 (5 bases). V lost 1 base and J 4 bases, leaving 11 bases between the germline ends. In germline, CDR1 is SNHLY, CDR2 FYNNEI. The CDR3 length is 16 residues. In nucleotides, the CDR3 is TGTGCCAGCAGTGAAGGGGGCGCGAGCGGGGCCAACGTCCTGACTTTC. It codes for CASSEGGASGANVLTF.

This clone was recorded at least ten times. The V call is TRBV29-1, the J call TRBJ2-5, with TRBD2 as a possible D gene (6 bases). The CDR3 length is 12 residues. Germline loops: CDR1 SQVTM, CDR2 ANQGSEA. V was trimmed by 5 bases and J by 4 bases, leaving 11 bases between them. The chain's CDR3 is CSVSDGGETQYF. In nucleotides, the CDR3 is TGCAGCGTTTCGGACGGGGGAGAGACCCAGTACTTC.

This clone was counted between two and nine times. V is TRBV6-7 and J is TRBJ2-3, with D unclear. TRBV6-7 is given ORF status, its function remaining uncertain. The CDR3 has 10 residues. Trimming stripped 8 bases from V and 7 bases from J, with 7 bases between. The chain's CDR3 is CASPPYTQYF. The CDR3 DNA is TGTGCCAGCCCCCCGTATACGCAGTATTTT.

The chain employs TRBV28 and TRBJ2-4; possible D gene TRBD1, 5 bases. CDR3 length: 16 residues. The germline V gene encodes CDR1 MDHEN and CDR2 SYDVKM. V was trimmed by 6 bases and J by 0 bases, leaving 15 bases between them. The CDR3 loop reads CASSLTTDRAKNIQYF. The CDR3 DNA reads as TGTGCCAGCAGCCTCACTACCGACAGAGCCAAAAACATTCAGTACTTC.

This clone appeared a few times. The V call is TRBV5-1, the J call TRBJ2-3; the match to TRBD1 covers 8 bases. Trimming took 0 bases from V and 7 from J; bases not matched to a gene: 7. This CDR3 has 15 amino acids. The germline CDR1 and CDR2 sequences are SGHRS and YFSETQ. CDR3 loop: CASSLAGTGEYTQYF. In DNA form, the CDR3 reads TGCGCCAGCAGCTTGGCCGGGACAGGAGAATATACGCAGTATTTT. The whole variable domain, remainder taken from reference TRBV5-1 and TRBJ2-3, is KAGVTQTPRYLIKTRGQQVTLSCSPISGHRSVSWYQQTPGQGLQFLFEYFSETQRNKGNFPGRFSGRQFSNSRSEMNVSTLELGDSALYLCASSLAGTGEYTQYFGPGTRLTVL.

This clone occurred a few times. This sequence joins TRBV27 and TRBJ1-5, with 7 bases that match TRBD1. The germline V gene has CDR1 MNHEY and CDR2 SMNVEV (reference sequence). This CDR3 has 14 residues. The J segment lost 9 bases and the V segment lost 2 bases, leaving 7 bases of the junction unmatched. As DNA, the CDR3 is TGTGCCAGCAGTTTACTACAGGGGAAGGGGCCCCAGCATTTT. Translation gives CASSLLQGKGPQHF.

This clone was observed a few times. V gene TRBV2 combines with J gene TRBJ1-6, with D tentatively TRBD1 (5 bases). The length of the CDR3 is 13 residues. V was shortened by 7 bases and J by 9 bases, with 13 bases between the two germline ends. CDR1 and CDR2 (germline): SNHLY, FYNNEI. The CDR3 nucleotides are TGTGCCAGCATCCGACAGACGGCTTCACCCCTCCACTTT. Translated: CASIRQTASPLHF.

The chain recombines TRBV19 with TRBJ2-5; unclear D gene. Looked up from germline, CDR1 is LNHDA and CDR2 is SQIVND (reference sequence). The germline V and J ends were trimmed by 2 bases and 0 bases, with 13 bases remaining between them. The CDR3 has 16 residues. The CDR3: CASSITPQAHQETQYF. CDR3 coding DNA: TGTGCCAGTAGTATAACCCCGCAGGCCCACCAAGAGACCCAGTACTTC.

The chain has TRBV11-2 and TRBJ2-3; TRBD1 matches at 7 bases. With V trimmed by 4 bases and J by 1 base, 2 bases remained unmatched. This CDR3 spans 14 amino acids. The germline V gene encodes CDR1 SGHAT and CDR2 FQNNGV. The CDR3 is CASSSGQRTDTQYF. CDR3 DNA: TGTGCCAGCAGCTCGGGACAGCGCACAGATACGCAGTATTTT. Full variable domain (rest looked up from reference TRBV11-2 and TRBJ2-3): EAGVAQSPRYKIIEKRQSVAFWCNPISGHATLYWYQQILGQGPKLLIQFQNNGVVDDSQLPKDRFSAERLKGVDSTLKIQPAKLEDSAVYLCASSSGQRTDTQYFGPGTRLTVL.

V and J are TRBV9 and TRBJ2-2, with D possibly matching TRBD1 (6 bases). Germline assignment: CDR1 SGDLS and CDR2 YYNGEE. CDR3 length equals 15 residues. V lost 4 bases and J 0 bases, leaving 10 bases between the germline ends. CDR3 loop: CASSPRQANTGELFF. The CDR3 DNA reads as TGTGCCAGCAGCCCCAGACAGGCGAACACCGGGGAGCTGTTTTTT.

This chain links TRBV29-1 with TRBJ2-3; 9 positions agree with TRBD1. Germline V lookup: CDR1 SQVTM, CDR2 ANQGSEA. With 7 bases clipped from V and 1 base from J, the junction kept 6 bases outside the gene matches. This CDR3 has 14 amino acids. The CDR3 DNA reads as TGCAGCGCCGCGGGACAGGGCGGCACAGATACGCAGTATTTT. Its translation is CSAAGQGGTDTQYF.

In its sample, this clone was seen many times. The CDR3 DNA sequence: TGTGCCAGTAGTATAGAGGGCCTTCATGAAAAACTGTTTTTT. It encodes CASSIEGLHEKLFF. The rearrangement uses TRBV19 and TRBJ1-4; no reliable D call. The CDR3 runs to 14 residues. V lost 0 bases and J 6 bases, leaving 8 bases between the germline ends. CDR1 is LNHDA, CDR2 SQIVND, per germline (reference sequence).

This chain uses TRBV7-9 with TRBJ1-2; 8 bases map to TRBD1. The CDR3 is made up of 14 amino acids. Germline CDR1 and CDR2: SEHNR and FQNEAQ (reference sequence). V was pared by 8 bases and J by 8 bases, with 13 bases of the junction left unmatched. Here the CDR3 reads CASGSNRGIEGYTF. In DNA form, the CDR3 reads TGTGCCAGCGGATCGAACAGGGGGATCGAGGGCTACACCTTC.